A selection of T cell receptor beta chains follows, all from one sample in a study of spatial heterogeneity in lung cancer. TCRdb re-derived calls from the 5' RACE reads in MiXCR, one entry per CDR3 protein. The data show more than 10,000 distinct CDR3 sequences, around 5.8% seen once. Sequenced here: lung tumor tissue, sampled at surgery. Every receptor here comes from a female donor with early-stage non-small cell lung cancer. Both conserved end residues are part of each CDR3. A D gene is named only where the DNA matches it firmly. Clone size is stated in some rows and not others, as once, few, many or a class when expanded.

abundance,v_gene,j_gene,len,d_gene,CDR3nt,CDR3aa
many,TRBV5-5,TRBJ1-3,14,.,TGTGCCAGCAGTTGGGGGTCCTCTGGAAACACCATATATTTT,CASSWGSSGNTIYF
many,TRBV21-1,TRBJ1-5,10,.,TGTGCCCTGGTGAATCAGCCCCAGCATTTT,CALVNQPQHF
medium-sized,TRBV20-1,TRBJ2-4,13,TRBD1,TGCAGTGCTCAGGACAGGGGCCAAAACATTCAGTACTTC,CSAQDRGQNIQYF
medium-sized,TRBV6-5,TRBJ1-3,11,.,TGTGCCAGCAGGAATAGAAACACCATATATTTT,CASRNRNTIYF
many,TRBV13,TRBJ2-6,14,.,TGTGCCAGCAGCTCGACGTCTGGGGCCAACGTCCTGACTTTC,CASSSTSGANVLTF
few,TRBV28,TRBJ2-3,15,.,TGTGCCAGCAGTTTAAGTTGGGGTTCCTCAGATACGCAGTATTTT,CASSLSWGSSDTQYF
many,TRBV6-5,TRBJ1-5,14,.,TGTGCCAGCAGTCCTATACAGGGTCATCAGCCCCAGCATTTT,CASSPIQGHQPQHF
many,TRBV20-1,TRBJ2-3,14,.,TGCAGTGCCCGCCGGACTGTAAAGGCAGATACGCAGTATTTT,CSARRTVKADTQYF
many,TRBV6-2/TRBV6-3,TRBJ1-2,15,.,TGTGCCAGCAGTTACGACCCGCGATCTAACTATGGCTACACCTTC,CASSYDPRSNYGYTF
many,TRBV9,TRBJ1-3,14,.,TGTGCCAGCAGCGTATCCACCTTCGGGGACACCATATATTTT,CASSVSTFGDTIYF
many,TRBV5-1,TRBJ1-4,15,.,TGCGCCAGCAGCTTGGCGGGCAGTAGTGGTGAAAAACTGTTTTTT,CASSLAGSSGEKLFF
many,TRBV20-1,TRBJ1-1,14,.,TGCAGTGCTCCGAACCCCTACACGAACACTGAAGCTTTCTTT,CSAPNPYTNTEAFF
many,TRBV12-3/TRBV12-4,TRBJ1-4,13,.,TGTGCCAGCCGACAGACAACTAATGAAAAACTGTTTTTT,CASRQTTNEKLFF
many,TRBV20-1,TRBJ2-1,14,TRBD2,TGCAGTGCTACTTGGACTAGCTCCTACAATGAGCAGTTCTTC,CSATWTSSYNEQFF
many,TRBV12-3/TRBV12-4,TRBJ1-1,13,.,TGTGCCAGCAGTTTCCGGGTTATCACTGAAGCTTTCTTT,CASSFRVITEAFF
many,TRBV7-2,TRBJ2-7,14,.,TGTGCCAGCAGCTTAGGGTACCGCGGCTACGAGCAGTACTTC,CASSLGYRGYEQYF
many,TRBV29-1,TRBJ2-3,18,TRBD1,TGCAGCGCCCAGAGCCGCCACGAGGACAGGGAGGCCTTTTATACGCAGTATTTT,CSAQSRHEDREAFYTQYF
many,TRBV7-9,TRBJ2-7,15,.,TGTGCCAGCAGCTTAGGTACAGGTTCCTTGGGCGAGCAGTACTTC,CASSLGTGSLGEQYF
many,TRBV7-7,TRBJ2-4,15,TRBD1,TGTGCCAGCAGCTTATTGGGACAGGGGGTAGACATTCAGTACTTC,CASSLLGQGVDIQYF
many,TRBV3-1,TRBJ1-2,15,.,TGTGCCAGCAGCCAAGCGTCCCTGGCGGACTATGGCTACACCTTC,CASSQASLADYGYTF
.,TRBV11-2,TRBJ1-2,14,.,TGTGCCAGCAGCTTAGACGGTCGGGGATATGGCTACACCTTC,CASSLDGRGYGYTF
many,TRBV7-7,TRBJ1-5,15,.,TGTGCTAGCAGCCCGCCCCTGGGGGGGAATCAGCCCCAGCATTTT,CASSPPLGGNQPQHF
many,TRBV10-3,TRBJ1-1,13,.,TGTGCCATCAGTGACAGGATGAACACTGAAGCTTTCTTT,CAISDRMNTEAFF
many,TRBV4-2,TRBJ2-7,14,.,TGTGCCAGCAGCCAAGGGGACTGGATCTACGAGCAGTACTTC,CASSQGDWIYEQYF
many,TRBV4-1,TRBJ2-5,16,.,TGCGCCAGCAGCCAAGGCCGCGGGCCGTGGCAAGAGACCCAGTACTTC,CASSQGRGPWQETQYF
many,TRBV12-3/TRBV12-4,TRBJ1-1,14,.,TGTGCCAGCAGTTTACAACTGGGGGTCGCTGAAGCTTTCTTT,CASSLQLGVAEAFF
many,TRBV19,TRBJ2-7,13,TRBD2,TGTGCCAGTAGTTCCGCTGCTAGCGGCGAGCAGTACTTC,CASSSAASGEQYF
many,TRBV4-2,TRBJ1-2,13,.,TGTGCCAGCAGCCAAGAGATGGGCTATGGCTACACCTTC,CASSQEMGYGYTF
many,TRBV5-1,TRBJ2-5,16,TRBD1,TGCGCCAGCAGCACGGCAGGACAGGGGGAGTACGAGACCCAGTACTTC,CASSTAGQGEYETQYF
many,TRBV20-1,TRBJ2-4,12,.,TGCAGTGCTAGATATTGGGGCGGTGTTCAGTACTTC,CSARYWGGVQYF
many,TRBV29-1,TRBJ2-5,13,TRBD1,TGCAGCGCCGCGACAGGGTACCAAGAGACCCAGTACTTC,CSAATGYQETQYF
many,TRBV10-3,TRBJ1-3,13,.,TGTGCCATCAGCCCCTCTTCTGGAAACACCATATATTTT,CAISPSSGNTIYF
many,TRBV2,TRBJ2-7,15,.,TGTGCCAGCAGTCCCTGGGCAGGGAAGGGGTACGAGCAGTACTTC,CASSPWAGKGYEQYF
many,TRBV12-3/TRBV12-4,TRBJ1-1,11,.,TGTGCCAGCAGTTTTGGAGGGCTAGCTTTCTTT,CASSFGGLAFF
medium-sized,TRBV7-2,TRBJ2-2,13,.,TGTGCCAGCATCTATACGAACACCGGGGAGCTGTTTTTT,CASIYTNTGELFF
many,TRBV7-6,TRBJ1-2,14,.,TGTGCCAGCAGCTTATACGGCTCTAACTATGGCTACACCTTC,CASSLYGSNYGYTF
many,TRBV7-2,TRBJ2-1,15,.,TGTGCCAGCAGCTGGAGTTGGGGGGCGACAAATGAGCAGTTCTTC,CASSWSWGATNEQFF
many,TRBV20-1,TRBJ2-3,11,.,TGCAGTGCTCCGGTCACAGATACGCAGTATTTT,CSAPVTDTQYF
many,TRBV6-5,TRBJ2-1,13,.,TGTGCCAGCAGTAATCGGCTAGCCAATGAGCAGTTCTTC,CASSNRLANEQFF